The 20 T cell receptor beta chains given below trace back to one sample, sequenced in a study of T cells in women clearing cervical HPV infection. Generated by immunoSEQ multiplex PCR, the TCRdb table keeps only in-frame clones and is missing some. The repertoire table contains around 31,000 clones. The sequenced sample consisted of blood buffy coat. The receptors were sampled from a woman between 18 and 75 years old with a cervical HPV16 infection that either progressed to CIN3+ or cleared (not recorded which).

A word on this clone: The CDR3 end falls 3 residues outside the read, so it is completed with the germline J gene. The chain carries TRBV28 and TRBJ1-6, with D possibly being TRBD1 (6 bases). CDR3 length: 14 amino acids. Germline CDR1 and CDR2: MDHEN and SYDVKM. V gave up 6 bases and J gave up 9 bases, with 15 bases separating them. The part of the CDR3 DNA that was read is TGTGCCAGCAGCCCACAGGGAGTGGGTTCACCC. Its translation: CASSPQGVGSP. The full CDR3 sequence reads CASSPQGVGSPLHF.

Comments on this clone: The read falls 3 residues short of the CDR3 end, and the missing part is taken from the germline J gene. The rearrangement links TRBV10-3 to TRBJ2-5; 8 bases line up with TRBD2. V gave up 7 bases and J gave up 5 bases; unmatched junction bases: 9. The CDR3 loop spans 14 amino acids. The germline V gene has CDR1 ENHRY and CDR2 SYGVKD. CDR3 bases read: TGTGCCATCAAAGTTAGCGGGGAGGGGGAGACC. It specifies CAIKVSGEGET. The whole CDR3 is CAIKVSGEGETQYF.

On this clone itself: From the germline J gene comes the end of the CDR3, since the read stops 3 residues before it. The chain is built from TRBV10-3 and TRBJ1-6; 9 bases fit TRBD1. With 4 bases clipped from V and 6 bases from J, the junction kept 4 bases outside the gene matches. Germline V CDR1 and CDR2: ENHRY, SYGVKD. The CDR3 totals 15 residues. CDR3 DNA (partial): TGTGCCATCAGTGGAGGACAGGGGAGTAATTCACCC. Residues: CAISGGQGSNSP. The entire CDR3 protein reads CAISGGQGSNSPLHF.

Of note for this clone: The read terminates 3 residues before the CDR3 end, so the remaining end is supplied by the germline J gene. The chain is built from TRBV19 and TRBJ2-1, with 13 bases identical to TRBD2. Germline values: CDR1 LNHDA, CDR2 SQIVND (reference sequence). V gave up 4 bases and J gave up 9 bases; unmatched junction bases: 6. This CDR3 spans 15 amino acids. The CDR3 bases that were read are TGTGCCAGTAGTACAACTAGCGGGGGGGCCGTTGAG. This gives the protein CASSTTSGGAVE. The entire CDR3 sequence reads CASSTTSGGAVEQFF.

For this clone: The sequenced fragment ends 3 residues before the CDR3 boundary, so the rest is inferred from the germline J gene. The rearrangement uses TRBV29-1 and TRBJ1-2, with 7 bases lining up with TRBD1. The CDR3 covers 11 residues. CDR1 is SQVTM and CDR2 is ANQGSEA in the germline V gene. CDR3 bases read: TGCAGCGTTAACACAGGGGTAGGC. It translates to CSVNTGVG. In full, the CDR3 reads CSVNTGVGYTF.

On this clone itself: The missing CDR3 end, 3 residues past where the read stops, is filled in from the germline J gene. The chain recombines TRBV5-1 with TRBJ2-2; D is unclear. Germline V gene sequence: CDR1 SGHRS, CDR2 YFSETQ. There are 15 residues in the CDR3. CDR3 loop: CASSPLAGENSPLFF. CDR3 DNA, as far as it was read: TGCGCCAGCAGCCCCCTGGCAGGAGAAAATTCACCG.

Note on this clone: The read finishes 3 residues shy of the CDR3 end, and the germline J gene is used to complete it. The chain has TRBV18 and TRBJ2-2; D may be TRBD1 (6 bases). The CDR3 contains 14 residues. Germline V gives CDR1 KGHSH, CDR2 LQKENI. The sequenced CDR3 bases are TGTGCCAGCTCAGTACAGGGTTCTAATGAAAAG. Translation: CASSVQGSNEK. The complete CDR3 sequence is CASSVQGSNEKLFF.

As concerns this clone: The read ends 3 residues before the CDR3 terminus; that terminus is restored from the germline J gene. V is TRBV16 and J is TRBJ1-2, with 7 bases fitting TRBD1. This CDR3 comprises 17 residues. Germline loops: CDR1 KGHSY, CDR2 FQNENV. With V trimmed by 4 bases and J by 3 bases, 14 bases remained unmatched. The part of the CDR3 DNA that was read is TGTGCCAGCAGCCCCAACCCTACAGGGGTTGGTGACTATGGC. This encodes CASSPNPTGVGDYG. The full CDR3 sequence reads CASSPNPTGVGDYGYTF.

The sequenced part of the CDR3 DNA is TGTGCCAGCAACCCAGGCAGTTTGGGCAGCTATGGC. This translates into CASNPGSLGSYG. The complete CDR3 reads CASNPGSLGSYGYTF. The chain uses TRBV5-4 and TRBJ1-2; D unresolved. The read terminates 3 residues before the CDR3 end, so the remaining end is supplied by the germline J gene. The CDR3 totals 15 residues. Germline CDR1 and CDR2: SGHNT and YYREEE (reference sequence). Trimming shortened V by 6 bases and J by 4 bases, and 19 bases separated the two germline ends.

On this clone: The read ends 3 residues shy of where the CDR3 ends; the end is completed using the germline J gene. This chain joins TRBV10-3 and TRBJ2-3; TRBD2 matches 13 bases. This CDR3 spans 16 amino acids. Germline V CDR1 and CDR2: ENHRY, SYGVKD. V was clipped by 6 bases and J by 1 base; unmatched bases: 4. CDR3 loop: CAIRRTSGGGTDTQYF. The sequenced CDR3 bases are TGTGCCATCAGGAGGACTAGCGGGGGAGGCACAGATACG.

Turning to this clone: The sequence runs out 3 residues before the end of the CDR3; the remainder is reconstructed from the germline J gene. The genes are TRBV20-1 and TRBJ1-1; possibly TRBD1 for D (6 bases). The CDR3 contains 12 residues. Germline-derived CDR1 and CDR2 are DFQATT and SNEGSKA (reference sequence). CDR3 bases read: TGCAGTGCCCCACCGCAGGGGAGGCAA. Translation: CSAPPQGRQ. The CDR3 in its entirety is CSAPPQGRQAFF.

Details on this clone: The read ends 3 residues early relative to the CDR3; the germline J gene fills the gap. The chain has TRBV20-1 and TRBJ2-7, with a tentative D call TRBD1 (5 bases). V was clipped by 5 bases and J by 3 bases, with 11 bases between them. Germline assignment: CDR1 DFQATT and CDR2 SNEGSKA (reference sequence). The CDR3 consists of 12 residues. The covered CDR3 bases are TGCAGTGCTTCACAGGAGTACTACGAG. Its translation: CSASQEYYE. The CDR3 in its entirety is CSASQEYYEQYF.

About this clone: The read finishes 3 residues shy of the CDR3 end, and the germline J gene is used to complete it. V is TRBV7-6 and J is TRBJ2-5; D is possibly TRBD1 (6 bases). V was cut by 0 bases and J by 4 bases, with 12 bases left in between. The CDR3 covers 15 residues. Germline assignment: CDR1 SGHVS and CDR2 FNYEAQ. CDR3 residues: CASSLALGRGETQYF. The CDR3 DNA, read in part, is TGTGCCAGCAGCTTAGCTCTGGGCAGGGGAGAGACC.

CDR3: CAWSYRASGGRETQYF. The sequenced CDR3 bases are TGTGCCTGGAGCTACAGGGCTAGCGGGGGGAGGGAGACC. The chain has TRBV30 and TRBJ2-5, with 11 bases aligning to TRBD2. The read ends 3 residues early relative to the CDR3; the germline J gene fills the gap. J gave up 5 bases and V 3 bases, and 11 bases lay outside the gene matches. CDR3 length equals 16 residues. Germline values: CDR1 GTSNPN, CDR2 SVGIG (reference sequence).

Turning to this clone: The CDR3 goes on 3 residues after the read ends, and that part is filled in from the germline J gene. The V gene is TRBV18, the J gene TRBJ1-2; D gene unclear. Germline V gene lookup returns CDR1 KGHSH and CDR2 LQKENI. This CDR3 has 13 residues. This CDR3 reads CASSPRSTDTYTF. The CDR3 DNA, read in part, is TGTGCCAGCTCACCCCGGAGCACAGATACC.

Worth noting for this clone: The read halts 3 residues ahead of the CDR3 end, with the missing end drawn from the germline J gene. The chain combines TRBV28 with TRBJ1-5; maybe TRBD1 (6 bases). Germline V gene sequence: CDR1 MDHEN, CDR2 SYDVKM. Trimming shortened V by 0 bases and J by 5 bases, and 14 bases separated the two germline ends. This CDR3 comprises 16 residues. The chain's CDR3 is CASSLWDGGGDQPQHF. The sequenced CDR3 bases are TGTGCCAGCAGTTTATGGGACGGGGGGGGCGATCAGCCC.

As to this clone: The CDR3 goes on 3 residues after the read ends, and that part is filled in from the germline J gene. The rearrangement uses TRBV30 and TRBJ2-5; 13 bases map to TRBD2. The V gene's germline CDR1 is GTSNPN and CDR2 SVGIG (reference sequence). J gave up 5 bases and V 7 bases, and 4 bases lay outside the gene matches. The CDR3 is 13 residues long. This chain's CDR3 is CASGTSGVETQYF. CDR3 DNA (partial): TGTGCCTCTGGGACTAGCGGGGTTGAGACC.

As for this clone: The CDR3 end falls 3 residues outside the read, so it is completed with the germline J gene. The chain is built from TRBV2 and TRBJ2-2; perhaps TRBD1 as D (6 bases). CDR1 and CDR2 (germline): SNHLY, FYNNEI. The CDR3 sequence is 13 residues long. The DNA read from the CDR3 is TGTGCCAGCAGAAGACAGGCTAATGAAAAG. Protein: CASRRQANEK. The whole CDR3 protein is CASRRQANEKLFF.

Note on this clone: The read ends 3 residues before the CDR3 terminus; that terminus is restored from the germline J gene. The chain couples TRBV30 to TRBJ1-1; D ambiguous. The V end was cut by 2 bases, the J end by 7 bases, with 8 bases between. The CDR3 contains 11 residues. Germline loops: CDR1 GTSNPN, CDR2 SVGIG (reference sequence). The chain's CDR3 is CAWSPQDEAFF. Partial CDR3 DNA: TGTGCCTGGAGTCCCCAGGATGAA. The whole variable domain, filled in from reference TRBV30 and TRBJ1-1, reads SQTIHQWPATLVQPVGSPLSLECTVEGTSNPNLYWYRQAAGRGLQLLFYSVGIGQISSEVPQNLSASRPQDRQFILSSKKLLLSDSGFYLCAWSPQDEAFFGQGTRLTVV.

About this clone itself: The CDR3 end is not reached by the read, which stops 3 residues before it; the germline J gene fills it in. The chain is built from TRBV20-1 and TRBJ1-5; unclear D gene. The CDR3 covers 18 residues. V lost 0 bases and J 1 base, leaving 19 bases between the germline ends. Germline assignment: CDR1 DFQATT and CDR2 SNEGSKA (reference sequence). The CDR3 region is CSARDPSFRSGSNQPQHF. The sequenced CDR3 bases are TGCAGTGCTAGAGACCCCTCTTTTCGCAGCGGGAGCAATCAGCCC.